These T cell receptor beta chains were read from a single sample in a study of blood T cell repertoires in COVID-19. Sequencing was performed with immunoSEQ multiplex PCR; in TCRdb, only in-frame clones are kept and a portion is missing. Altogether fewer than 110,000 clones are present, 91% being singletons, with the ten largest covering 15% to 20%. Material: peripheral blood. The receptor set was obtained from a man in his fifties with acute or convalescent COVID-19. CDR3s include the opening cysteine and the closing phenylalanine or tryptophan. D genes are given only for firm matches.

D gene	V gene	J gene	CDR3 protein	CDR3 DNA
NA	TRBV4-2	TRBJ1-2	CASSQGRGEGMANYGYTF	TGTGCCAGCAGCCAAGGTCGGGGGGAAGGGATGGCTAACTATGGCTACACCTTC
NA	TRBV20-1	TRBJ1-2	CSAKVRGGYTF	TGCAGTGCTAAGGTCAGGGGCGGCTACACCTTC
NA	TRBV27	TRBJ1-1	CASSLGRGNTEAFF	TGTGCCAGCAGTTTGGGTAGGGGAAACACTGAAGCTTTCTTT
TRBD1	TRBV13	TRBJ1-3	CASSLRQGWDRTGNTIYF	TGTGCCAGCAGCTTAAGACAGGGATGGGATAGGACTGGAAACACCATATATTTT
NA	TRBV27	TRBJ2-5	CASRRDWRETQYF	TGTGCCAGCAGACGCGACTGGCGTGAGACCCAGTACTTC
TRBD1	TRBV6-2/TRBV6-3	TRBJ1-5	CASSPDRVQPQHF	TGTGCCAGCAGTCCGGACAGGGTTCAGCCCCAGCATTTT
NA	TRBV6-5	TRBJ1-6	CASSLSVNSPLHF	TGTGCCAGCAGTTTGTCAGTTAATTCACCCCTCCACTTT
NA	TRBV28	TRBJ1-5	CASGASGNNQPQHF	TGTGCCAGCGGTGCATCGGGGAACAATCAGCCCCAGCATTTT
NA	TRBV21-1	TRBJ1-1	CASSKGGRKDGNTEAFF	TGTGCCAGCAGCAAAGGAGGGAGGAAGGACGGGAACACTGAAGCTTTCTTT
NA	TRBV29-1	TRBJ1-2	CSALGTMAGYTF	TGCAGCGCGCTAGGGACTATGGCTGGCTACACCTTC
NA	TRBV7-2	TRBJ2-5	CASSRQGSQETQYF	TGTGCCAGCAGCCGGCAGGGCTCTCAAGAGACCCAGTACTTC
NA	TRBV19	TRBJ1-6	CASRFGGEFSNSPLHF	TGTGCCAGTAGATTTGGGGGCGAATTTAGTAATTCACCCCTCCACTTT
NA	TRBV3-1/TRBV3-2	TRBJ2-2	CASKAQSNTGELFF	TGTGCCAGCAAAGCACAGTCGAACACCGGGGAGCTGTTTTTT
TRBD1	TRBV7-9	TRBJ2-1	CASSGQASYNEQFF	TGTGCCAGCAGCGGACAGGCTTCCTACAATGAGCAGTTCTTC
NA	TRBV5-8	TRBJ1-5	CASLGGSDSNQPQHF	TGTGCCAGCCTTGGGGGGTCTGATAGCAATCAGCCCCAGCATTTT
TRBD1	TRBV6-5	TRBJ1-3	CASSRQGRGNTIYF	TGTGCCAGCAGTCGACAGGGTAGGGGAAACACCATATATTTT
NA	TRBV5-6	TRBJ2-7	CASSTPGDAGIIEQYF	TGTGCCAGCAGCACCCCCGGGGACGCGGGGATTATCGAGCAGTACTTC
TRBD2	TRBV29-1	TRBJ2-1	CSTGGTSSYNEQFF	TGCAGTACGGGGGGGACGAGCTCCTACAATGAGCAGTTCTTC